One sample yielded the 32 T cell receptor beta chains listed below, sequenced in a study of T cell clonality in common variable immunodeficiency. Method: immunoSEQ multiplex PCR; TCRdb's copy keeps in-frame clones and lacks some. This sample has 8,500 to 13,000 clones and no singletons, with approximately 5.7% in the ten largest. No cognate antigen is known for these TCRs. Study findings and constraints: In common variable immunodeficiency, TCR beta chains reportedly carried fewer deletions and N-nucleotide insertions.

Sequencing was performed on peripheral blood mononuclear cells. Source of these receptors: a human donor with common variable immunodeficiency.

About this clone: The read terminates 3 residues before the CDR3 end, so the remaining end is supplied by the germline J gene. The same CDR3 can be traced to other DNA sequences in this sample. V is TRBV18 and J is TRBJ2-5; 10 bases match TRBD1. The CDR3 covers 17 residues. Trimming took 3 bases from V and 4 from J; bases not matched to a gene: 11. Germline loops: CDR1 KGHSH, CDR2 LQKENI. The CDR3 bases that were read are TGTGCCAGCTCACCTTCGACAGGGGGCGCTATAGGAGAGACC. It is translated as CASSPSTGGAIGET. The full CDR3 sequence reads CASSPSTGGAIGETQYF.

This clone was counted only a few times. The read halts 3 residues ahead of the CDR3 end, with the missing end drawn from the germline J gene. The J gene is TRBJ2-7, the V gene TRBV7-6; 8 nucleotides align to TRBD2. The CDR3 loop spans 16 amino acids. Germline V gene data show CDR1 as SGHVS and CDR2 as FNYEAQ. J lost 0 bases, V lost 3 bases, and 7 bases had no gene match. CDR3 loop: CASSFIPGGASYEQYF. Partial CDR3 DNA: TGTGCCAGCAGCTTCATCCCGGGAGGGGCCTCCTACGAG.

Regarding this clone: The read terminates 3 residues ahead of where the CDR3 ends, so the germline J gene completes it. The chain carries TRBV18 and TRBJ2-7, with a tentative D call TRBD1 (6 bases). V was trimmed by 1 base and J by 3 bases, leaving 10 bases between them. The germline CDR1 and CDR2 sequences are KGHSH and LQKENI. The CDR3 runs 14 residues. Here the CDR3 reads CASSPRGRIYEQYF. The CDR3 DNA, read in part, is TGTGCCAGCTCACCACGGGGGCGTATCTACGAG.

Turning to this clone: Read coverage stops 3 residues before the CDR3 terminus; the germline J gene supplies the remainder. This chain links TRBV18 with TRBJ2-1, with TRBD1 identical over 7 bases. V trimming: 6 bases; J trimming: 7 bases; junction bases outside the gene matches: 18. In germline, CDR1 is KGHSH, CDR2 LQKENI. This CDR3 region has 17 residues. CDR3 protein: CASSATQGPDGYNEQFF. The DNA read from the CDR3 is TGTGCCAGCTCGGCGACACAGGGGCCGGATGGATATAATGAG.

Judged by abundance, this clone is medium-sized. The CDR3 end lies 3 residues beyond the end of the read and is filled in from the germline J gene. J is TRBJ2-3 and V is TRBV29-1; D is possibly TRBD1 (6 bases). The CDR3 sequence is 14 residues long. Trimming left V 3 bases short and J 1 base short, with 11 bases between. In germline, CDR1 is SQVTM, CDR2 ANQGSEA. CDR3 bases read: TGCAGCGTTGACGGACAGCCCCGCACAGATACG. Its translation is CSVDGQPRTDT. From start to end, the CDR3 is CSVDGQPRTDTQYF.

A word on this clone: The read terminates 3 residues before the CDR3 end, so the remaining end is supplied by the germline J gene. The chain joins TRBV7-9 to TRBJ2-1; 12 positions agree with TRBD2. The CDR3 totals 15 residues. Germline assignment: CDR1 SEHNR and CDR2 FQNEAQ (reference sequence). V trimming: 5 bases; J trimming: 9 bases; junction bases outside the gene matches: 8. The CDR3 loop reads CASSPRTSGVSEQFF. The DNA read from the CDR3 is TGTGCCAGCAGCCCCAGGACTAGCGGGGTTAGTGAG. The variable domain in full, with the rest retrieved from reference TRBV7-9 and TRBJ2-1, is DTGVSQNPRHKITKRGQNVTFRCDPISEHNRLYWYRQTLGQGPEFLTYFQNEAQLEKSRLLSDRFSAERPKGSFSTLEIQRTEQGDSAMYLCASSPRTSGVSEQFFGPGTRLTVL.

The CDR3 is CASSRTATYEQYF. CDR3 bases read: TGTGCCAGCAGCCGGACTGCTACCTACGAG. V and J are TRBV5-6 and TRBJ2-7; perhaps TRBD2 as D (5 bases). Read coverage stops 3 residues before the CDR3 terminus; the germline J gene supplies the remainder. The germline V gene encodes CDR1 SGHDT and CDR2 YYEEEE. Trimming removed 4 bases from V and 2 bases from J, with 10 bases in between. The CDR3 is 13 residues long.

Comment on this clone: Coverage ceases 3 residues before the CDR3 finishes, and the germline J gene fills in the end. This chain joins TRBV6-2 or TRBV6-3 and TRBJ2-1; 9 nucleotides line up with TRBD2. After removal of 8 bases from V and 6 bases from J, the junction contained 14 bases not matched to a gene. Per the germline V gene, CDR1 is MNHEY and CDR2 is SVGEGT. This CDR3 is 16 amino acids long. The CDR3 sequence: CASAGRPSGKPNEQFF. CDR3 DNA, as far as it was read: TGTGCCAGCGCAGGGCGGCCTAGCGGGAAACCCAATGAG.

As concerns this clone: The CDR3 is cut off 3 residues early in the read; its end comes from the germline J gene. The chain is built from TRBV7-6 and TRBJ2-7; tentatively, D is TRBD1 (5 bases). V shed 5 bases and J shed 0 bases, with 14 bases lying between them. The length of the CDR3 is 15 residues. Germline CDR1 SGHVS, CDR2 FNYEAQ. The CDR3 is CASSRGRLDSYEQYF. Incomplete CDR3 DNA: TGTGCCAGCAGCAGGGGAAGACTGGACTCCTACGAG.

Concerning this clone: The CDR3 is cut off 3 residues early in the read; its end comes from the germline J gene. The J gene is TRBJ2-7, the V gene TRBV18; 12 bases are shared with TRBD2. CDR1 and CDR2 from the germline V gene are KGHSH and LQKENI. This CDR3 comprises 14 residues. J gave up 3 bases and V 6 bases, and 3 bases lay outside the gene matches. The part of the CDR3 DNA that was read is TGTGCCAGCTCCCCTAGCGGGAGGGACTACGAG. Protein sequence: CASSPSGRDYE. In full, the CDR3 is CASSPSGRDYEQYF.

Here the CDR3 reads CASSEAEGLAAFF. CDR3 bases read: TGTGCCAGCAGTGAAGCGGAGGGACTAGCG. This chain uses TRBV2 with TRBJ1-1; D may be TRBD1 (5 bases). The CDR3 extends 3 residues past the end of the read, so its final part is completed from the germline J gene. The CDR3 sequence is 13 residues long. Germline loops: CDR1 SNHLY, CDR2 FYNNEI.

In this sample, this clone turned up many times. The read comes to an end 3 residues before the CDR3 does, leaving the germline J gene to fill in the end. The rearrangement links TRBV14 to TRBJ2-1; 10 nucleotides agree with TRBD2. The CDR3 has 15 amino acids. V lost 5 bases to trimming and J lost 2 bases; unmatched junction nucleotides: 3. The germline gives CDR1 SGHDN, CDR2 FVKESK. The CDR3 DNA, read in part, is TGTGCCAGCAGCACACTAGCGGGAACCTACAATGAG. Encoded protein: CASSTLAGTYNE. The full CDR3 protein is CASSTLAGTYNEQFF.

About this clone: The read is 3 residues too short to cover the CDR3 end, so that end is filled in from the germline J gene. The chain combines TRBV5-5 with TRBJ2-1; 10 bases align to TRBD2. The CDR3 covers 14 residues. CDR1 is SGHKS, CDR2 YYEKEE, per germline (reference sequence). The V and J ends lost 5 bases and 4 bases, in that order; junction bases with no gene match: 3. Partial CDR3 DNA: TGTGCCAGCAGATTAGCGGGAGGTTACAATGAG. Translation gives CASRLAGGYNE. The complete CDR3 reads CASRLAGGYNEQFF.

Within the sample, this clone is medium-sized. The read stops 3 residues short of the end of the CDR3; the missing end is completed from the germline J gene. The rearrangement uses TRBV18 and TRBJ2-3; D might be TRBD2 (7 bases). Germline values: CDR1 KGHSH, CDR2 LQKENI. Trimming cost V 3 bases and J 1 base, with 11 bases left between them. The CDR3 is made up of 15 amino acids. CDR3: CASSPSGGRTDTQYF. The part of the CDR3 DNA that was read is TGTGCCAGCTCACCTTCGGGGGGCCGCACAGATACG.

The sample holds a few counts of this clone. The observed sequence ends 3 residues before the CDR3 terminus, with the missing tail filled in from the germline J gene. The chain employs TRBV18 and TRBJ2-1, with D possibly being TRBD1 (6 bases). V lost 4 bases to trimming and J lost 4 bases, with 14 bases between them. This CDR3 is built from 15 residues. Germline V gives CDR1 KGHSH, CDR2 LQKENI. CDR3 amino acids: CASSLAGQWYNEQFF. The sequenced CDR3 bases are TGTGCCAGCTCACTCGCCGGACAGTGGTACAATGAG.

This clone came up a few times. CDR3: CASRSGISYNEQFF. The DNA read from the CDR3 is TGTGCCAGCCGAAGCGGGATATCCTACAATGAG. The chain combines TRBV7-9 with TRBJ2-1; the match to TRBD2 covers 7 bases. The read ends 3 residues early relative to the CDR3; the germline J gene fills the gap. The V gene end was trimmed by 8 bases and the J gene end by 1 base; junction bases not matched to a gene: 5. Germline loops: CDR1 SEHNR, CDR2 FQNEAQ (reference sequence). The CDR3 has 14 amino acids.

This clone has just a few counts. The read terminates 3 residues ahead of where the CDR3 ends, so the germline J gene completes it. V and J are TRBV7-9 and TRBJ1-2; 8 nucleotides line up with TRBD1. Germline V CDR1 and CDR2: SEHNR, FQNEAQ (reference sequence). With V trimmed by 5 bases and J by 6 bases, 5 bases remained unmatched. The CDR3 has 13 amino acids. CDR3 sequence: CASSLDRGDGYTF. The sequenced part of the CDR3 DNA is TGTGCCAGCAGCCTCGACAGGGGAGATGGC.

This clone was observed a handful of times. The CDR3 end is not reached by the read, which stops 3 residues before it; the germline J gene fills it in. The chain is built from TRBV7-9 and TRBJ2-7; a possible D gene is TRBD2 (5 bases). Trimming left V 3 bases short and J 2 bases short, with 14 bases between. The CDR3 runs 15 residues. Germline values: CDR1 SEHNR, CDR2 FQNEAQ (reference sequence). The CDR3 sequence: CASSLVDSVPYEQYF. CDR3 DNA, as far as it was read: TGTGCCAGCAGCTTGGTGGACTCAGTCCCCTACGAG.

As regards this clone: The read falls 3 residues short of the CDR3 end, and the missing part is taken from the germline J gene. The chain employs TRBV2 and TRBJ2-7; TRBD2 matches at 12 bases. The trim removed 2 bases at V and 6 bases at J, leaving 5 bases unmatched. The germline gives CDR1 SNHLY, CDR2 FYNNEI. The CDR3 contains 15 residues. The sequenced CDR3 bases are TGTGCCAGCAGTGAAAGACTAGCGGGAGTCAGCGAG. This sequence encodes CASSERLAGVSE. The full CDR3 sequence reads CASSERLAGVSEQYF.

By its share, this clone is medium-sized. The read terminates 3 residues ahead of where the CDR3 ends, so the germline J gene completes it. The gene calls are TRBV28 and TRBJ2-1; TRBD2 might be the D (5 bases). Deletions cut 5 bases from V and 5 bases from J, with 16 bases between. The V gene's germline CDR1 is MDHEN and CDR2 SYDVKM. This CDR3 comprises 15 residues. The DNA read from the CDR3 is TGTGCCAGCAGTCCTGAGCGGAATTCTGACAATGAG. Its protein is CASSPERNSDNE. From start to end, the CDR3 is CASSPERNSDNEQFF.

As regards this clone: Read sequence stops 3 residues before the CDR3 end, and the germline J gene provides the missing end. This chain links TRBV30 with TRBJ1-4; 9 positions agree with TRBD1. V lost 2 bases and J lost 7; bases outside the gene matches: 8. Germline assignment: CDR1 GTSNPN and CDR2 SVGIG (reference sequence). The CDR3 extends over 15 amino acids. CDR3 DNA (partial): TGTGCCTGGAGTCGGATGACAGGGGGGGCTGAAAAA. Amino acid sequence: CAWSRMTGGAEK. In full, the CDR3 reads CAWSRMTGGAEKLFF.

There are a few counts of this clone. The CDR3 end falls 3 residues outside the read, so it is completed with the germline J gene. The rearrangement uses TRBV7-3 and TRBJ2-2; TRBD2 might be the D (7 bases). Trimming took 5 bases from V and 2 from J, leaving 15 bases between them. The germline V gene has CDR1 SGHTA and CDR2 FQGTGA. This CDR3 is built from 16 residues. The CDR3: CASSPVRGGNTGELFF. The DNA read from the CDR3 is TGTGCCAGCAGCCCGGTTAGGGGGGGCAACACCGGGGAG. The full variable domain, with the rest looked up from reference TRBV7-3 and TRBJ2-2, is GAGVSQTPSNKVTEKGKYVELRCDPISGHTALYWYRQSLGQGPEFLIYFQGTGAADDSGLPNDRFFAVRPEGSVSTLKIQRTERGDSAVYLCASSPVRGGNTGELFFGEGSRLTVL.

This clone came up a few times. The sequenced part of the CDR3 DNA is TGTGCCAGTAGGGGAGAAGGGACTAGCGGGAGTAGGAATGAG. This gives the protein CASRGEGTSGSRNE. The whole CDR3 sequence reads CASRGEGTSGSRNEQFF. The rearrangement links TRBV19 to TRBJ2-1, with TRBD2 matching over 14 bases. The read falls 3 residues short of the CDR3 end, and the missing part is taken from the germline J gene. Germline V gives CDR1 LNHDA, CDR2 SQIVND (reference sequence). The junction had 11 bases not matched to a gene; V was cut back by 6 bases and J by 7 bases. The CDR3 sequence is 17 residues long.

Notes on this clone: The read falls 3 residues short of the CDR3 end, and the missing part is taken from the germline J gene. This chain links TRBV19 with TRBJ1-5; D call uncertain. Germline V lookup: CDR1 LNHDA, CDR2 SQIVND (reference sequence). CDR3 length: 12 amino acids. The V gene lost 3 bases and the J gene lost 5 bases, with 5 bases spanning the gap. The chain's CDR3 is CASSIVDQPQHF. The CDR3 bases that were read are TGTGCCAGTAGTATTGTCGATCAGCCC.

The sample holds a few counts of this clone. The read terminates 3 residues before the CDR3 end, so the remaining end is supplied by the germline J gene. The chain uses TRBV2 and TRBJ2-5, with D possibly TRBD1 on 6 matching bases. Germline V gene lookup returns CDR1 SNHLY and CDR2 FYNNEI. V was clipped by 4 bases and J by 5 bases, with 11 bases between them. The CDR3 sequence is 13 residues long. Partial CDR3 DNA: TGTGCCAGCAGTGGGGGAACAGGGGAGACC. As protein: CASSGGTGET. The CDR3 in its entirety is CASSGGTGETQYF.

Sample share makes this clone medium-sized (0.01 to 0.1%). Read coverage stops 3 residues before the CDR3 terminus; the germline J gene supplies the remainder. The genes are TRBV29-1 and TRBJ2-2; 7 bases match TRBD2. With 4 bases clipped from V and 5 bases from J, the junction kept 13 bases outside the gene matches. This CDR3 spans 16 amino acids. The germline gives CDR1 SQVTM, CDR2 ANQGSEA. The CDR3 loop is CSVGPPGRAGTGELFF. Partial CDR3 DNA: TGCAGCGTTGGCCCCCCGGGGAGGGCCGGGACCGGGGAG.

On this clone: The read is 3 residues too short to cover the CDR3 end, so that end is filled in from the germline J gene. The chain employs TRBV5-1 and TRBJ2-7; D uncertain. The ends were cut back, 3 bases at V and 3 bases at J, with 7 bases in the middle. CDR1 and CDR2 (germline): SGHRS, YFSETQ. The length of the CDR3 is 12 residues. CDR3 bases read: TGCGCCAGCAGCTCTACGATCTACGAG. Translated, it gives CASSSTIYE. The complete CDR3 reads CASSSTIYEQYF.

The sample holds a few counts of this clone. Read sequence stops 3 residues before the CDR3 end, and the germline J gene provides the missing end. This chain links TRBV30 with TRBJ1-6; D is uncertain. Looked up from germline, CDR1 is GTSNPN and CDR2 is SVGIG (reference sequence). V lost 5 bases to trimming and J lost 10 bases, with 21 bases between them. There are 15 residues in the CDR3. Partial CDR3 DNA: TGTGCCTGGGGTACCCTAAAAGCGGGTAAGTCACCC. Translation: CAWGTLKAGKSP. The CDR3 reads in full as CAWGTLKAGKSPLHF. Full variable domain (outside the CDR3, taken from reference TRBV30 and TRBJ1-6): SQTIHQWPATLVQPVGSPLSLECTVEGTSNPNLYWYRQAAGRGLQLLFYSVGIGQISSEVPQNLSASRPQDRQFILSSKKLLLSDSGFYLCAWGTLKAGKSPLHFGNGTRLTVT.

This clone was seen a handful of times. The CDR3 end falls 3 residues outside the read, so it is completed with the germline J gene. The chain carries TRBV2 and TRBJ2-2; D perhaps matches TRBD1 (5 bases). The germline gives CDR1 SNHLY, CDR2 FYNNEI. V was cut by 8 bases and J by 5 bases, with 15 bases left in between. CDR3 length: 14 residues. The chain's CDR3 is CASVQGARTGELFF. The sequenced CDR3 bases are TGTGCCAGCGTACAAGGGGCGCGTACCGGGGAG. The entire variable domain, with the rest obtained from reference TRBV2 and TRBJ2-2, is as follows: EPEVTQTPSHQVTQMGQEVILRCVPISNHLYFYWYRQILGQKVEFLVSFYNNEISEKSEIFDDQFSVERPDGSNFTLKIRSTKLEDSAMYFCASVQGARTGELFFGEGSRLTVL.

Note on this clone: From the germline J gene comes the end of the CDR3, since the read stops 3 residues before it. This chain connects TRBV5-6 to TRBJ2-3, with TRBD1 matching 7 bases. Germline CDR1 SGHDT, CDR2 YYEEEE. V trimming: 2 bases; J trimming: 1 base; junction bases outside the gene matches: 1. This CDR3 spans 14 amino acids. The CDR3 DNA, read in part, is TGTGCCAGCAGCTTCGGACAGGGCACAGATACG. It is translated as CASSFGQGTDT. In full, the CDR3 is CASSFGQGTDTQYF. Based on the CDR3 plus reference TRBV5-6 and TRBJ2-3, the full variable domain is DAGVTQSPTHLIKTRGQQVTLRCSPKSGHDTVSWYQQALGQGPQFIFQYYEEEERQRGNFPDRFSGHQFPNYSSELNVNALLLGDSALYLCASSFGQGTDTQYFGPGTRLTVL.

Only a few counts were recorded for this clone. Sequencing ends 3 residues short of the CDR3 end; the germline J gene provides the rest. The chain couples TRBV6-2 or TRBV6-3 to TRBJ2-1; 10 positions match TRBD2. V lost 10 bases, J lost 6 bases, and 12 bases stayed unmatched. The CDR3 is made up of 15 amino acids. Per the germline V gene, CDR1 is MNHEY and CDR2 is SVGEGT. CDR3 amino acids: CANKTPSGRSNEQFF. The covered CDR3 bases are TGTGCCAACAAAACCCCTAGCGGGAGAAGCAATGAG.

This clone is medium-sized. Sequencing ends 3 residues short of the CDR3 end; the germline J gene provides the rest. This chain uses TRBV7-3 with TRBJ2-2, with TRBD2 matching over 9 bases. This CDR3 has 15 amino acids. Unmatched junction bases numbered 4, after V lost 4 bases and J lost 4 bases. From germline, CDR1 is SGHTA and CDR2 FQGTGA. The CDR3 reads CASSSSSGVTGELFF. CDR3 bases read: TGTGCCAGCAGCTCATCTAGCGGGGTCACCGGGGAG.